Reported below is one T cell receptor beta chain. This record comes from a study of blood T cell repertoires in COVID-19. Profiled with immunoSEQ multiplex PCR; TCRdb holds only in-frame clones, not every one. Seen here are fewer than 500,000 clones, 80% to 90% observed once, and the top ten hold about 1.1%. The TCR sequence derives from a young man who had recovered from COVID-19. The specimen was PBMCs or T cells enriched from blood (not recorded which).

The CDR3 region has the DNA TGTGCCAGCAGTAATTTCGCCGGGACATCCTACGAGCAGTACTTC. Translated, it gives CASSNFAGTSYEQYF. This sequence joins TRBV7-9 and TRBJ2-7; D is perhaps TRBD1 (6 bases). CDR1 is SEHNR, CDR2 FQNEAQ, per germline (reference sequence). CDR3 length equals 15 residues. The V end lost 6 bases, the J end lost 1 base, and 16 bases lay between the germline ends. The full variable domain, completed using reference TRBV7-9 and TRBJ2-7, is DTGVSQNPRHKITKRGQNVTFRCDPISEHNRLYWYRQTLGQGPEFLTYFQNEAQLEKSRLLSDRFSAERPKGSFSTLEIQRTEQGDSAMYLCASSNFAGTSYEQYFGPGTRLTVT.